These T cell receptor beta chains were read from a single sample in a study of cytotoxic CD8 clonotypes in ibrutinib-treated CLL. Clones were sequenced by immunoSEQ multiplex PCR, and TCRdb holds only the in-frame ones, with some missing. The sample includes about 70,000 clones, over 75% of them seen just once. The sequencing here drew on PBMCs, taken after 12 months of ibrutinib treatment. The receptors shown here come from a human donor with chronic lymphocytic leukemia. CDR3s include the opening cysteine and the closing phenylalanine or tryptophan. D genes are given only for firm matches. Where a row states a size, it is once, few, many or the class of an expanded clone; other rows omit it.

>NA|NA|TRBV5-1|TRBJ2-2
TGCGCCAGCAGCTCCGGGACTCAGGACACCGGGGAGCTGTTTTTT
CASSSGTQDTGELFF
>NA|NA|TRBV4-3|TRBJ2-1
TGCGCCAGCAGCCACCTAGCTGGTGAGCAGTTCTTC
CASSHLAGEQFF
>once|NA|TRBV7-9|TRBJ2-7
TGTGCCAGCAGCCCCCCCGGGATTAGGGACTACGAGCAGTACTTC
CASSPPGIRDYEQYF
>NA|NA|TRBV4-2|TRBJ2-3
TGTGCCAGCAAGGTGGGGGTTTGGGGCACAGATACGCAGTATTTT
CASKVGVWGTDTQYF
>NA|TRBD2|TRBV7-3|TRBJ2-7
TGTGCCAGCAGCCTGTCAAGCGGGAGAAACGAGCAGTACTTC
CASSLSSGRNEQYF
>NA|TRBD1|TRBV19|TRBJ1-5
TGTGCCAGTAGTATCGGGGACAGCCCAGGTCAAGGGCCCCAGCATTTT
CASSIGDSPGQGPQHF
>NA|TRBD1|TRBV5-1|TRBJ1-1
TGCGCCAGCAGCTGGGGTGGACAGGGGGCTAACGAAGCTTTCTTT
CASSWGGQGANEAFF
>few|TRBD2|TRBV4-3|TRBJ2-1
TGCGCCAGCAGCCAAGGCATTAAGTGGCGGGAGGTCCCCTACAATGAGCAGTTCTTC
CASSQGIKWREVPYNEQFF
>NA|TRBD1|TRBV10-3|TRBJ1-1
TGTGCCATCAGTGAGCGGTTAGGGGGCAAGGTTCGGGGAAACACTGAAGCTTTCTTT
CAISERLGGKVRGNTEAFF
>few|TRBD2|TRBV30|TRBJ2-5
TGTGCCTGGAGCCGGGGGGACCACTCGGTAACCCAGTACTTC
CAWSRGDHSVTQYF
>NA|TRBD2|TRBV4-1|TRBJ2-3
TGCGCCAGCAGCCAACCGAGTATCGCGGGAGGGTACACAGATACGCAGTATTTT
CASSQPSIAGGYTDTQYF
>once|NA|TRBV28|TRBJ1-2
TGTGCCAGCAGTTTTTCTCATGAGGGGGGAGACTATGGCTACACCTTC
CASSFSHEGGDYGYTF
>NA|NA|TRBV6-6|TRBJ2-1
TGTGCCAGCAGTTACTCGGAGGGCGGGAAAAATGAGCAGTTCTTC
CASSYSEGGKNEQFF
>NA|NA|TRBV2|TRBJ2-2
TGTGCCAGCAGTGAAGGGCTTAGCACCGGGGAGCTGTTTTTT
CASSEGLSTGELFF
>once|NA|TRBV18|TRBJ2-3
TGTGCCAGCTCACCAATTGATACTGAGGCCGCGGGCACAGATACGCAGTATTTT
CASSPIDTEAAGTDTQYF
>NA|NA|TRBV7-8|TRBJ2-7
TGTGCCAGCAGCCTAGAAGTTTACGAGCAGTACTTC
CASSLEVYEQYF
>NA|TRBD2|TRBV7-9|TRBJ2-7
TGTGCCAGCAGCTTACGGGCGGGAGATGCGTCTGAGCAGTACTTC
CASSLRAGDASEQYF
>NA|NA|TRBV27|TRBJ2-1
TGTGCCAGCAGTTTACGGCGATTGGGTGAGCAGTTCTTC
CASSLRRLGEQFF
>NA|NA|TRBV11-3|TRBJ2-3
TGTGCCAGCAGCCCGGGCCCCGGGAGCACAGATACGCAGTATTTT
CASSPGPGSTDTQYF
>NA|TRBD1|TRBV29-1|TRBJ1-2
TGCAGCACACAAAGGGGGACAGTCAATGGCTACACCTTC
CSTQRGTVNGYTF
>NA|TRBD1|TRBV6-1|TRBJ2-5
TGTGCCAGCAGTGTGCAAGACAGGGGAGAGACCCAGTACTTC
CASSVQDRGETQYF
>NA|NA|TRBV11-3|TRBJ2-2
TGTGCCGCGGCAAACACCGGGGAGCTGTTTTTT
CAAANTGELFF
>NA|NA|TRBV5-1|TRBJ2-1
TGCGCCAGCAGCTTTTCGCAGGTGGGGGGAGAGCAGTTCTTC
CASSFSQVGGEQFF
>NA|NA|TRBV11-2|TRBJ2-7
TGTGCCAGCAGCTCCTCGACAGCAAGCTCCTACGAGCAGTACTTC
CASSSSTASSYEQYF
>NA|NA|TRBV18|TRBJ1-4
TGTGCCAGCTCACCCTCCGGCCCCAGAGATGAAAAACTGTTTTTT
CASSPSGPRDEKLFF
>once|TRBD1|TRBV7-6|TRBJ1-2
TGTGCCAGCAGCTTAGCTCCCCTCCCCAAATACCCAGGGGGCGAAGGGTATGGCTACACCTTC
CASSLAPLPKYPGGEGYGYTF
>NA|TRBD1|TRBV18|TRBJ2-6
TGTGCCAGCTCACATACAGGGGGCTTGTCTGGGGCCAACGTCCTGACTTTC
CASSHTGGLSGANVLTF
>once|NA|TRBV30|TRBJ2-5
TGTGCCTGGAGCCCCCGGGGTTCAAAAGAGACCCAGTACTTC
CAWSPRGSKETQYF
>NA|NA|TRBV9|TRBJ2-3
TGTGCCAGCAGCGTAGTCTGGGATAACACAGATACGCAGTATTTT
CASSVVWDNTDTQYF
>NA|NA|TRBV19|TRBJ2-3
TGTGCCAGTAGAATTGGTGATACGCAGTATTTT
CASRIGDTQYF
>NA|NA|TRBV30|TRBJ2-7
TGTGCCTGGAGTGTACGGTCAGGGAGGTACGAGCAGTACTTC
CAWSVRSGRYEQYF
>NA|NA|TRBV5-5|TRBJ1-2
TGTGCCAGCAGCCTAGGGGCCTTCTATGGCTACACCTTC
CASSLGAFYGYTF
>NA|NA|TRBV9|TRBJ2-3
TGTGCCAGCAGCGTAGCGAGGGGGGGCACAGATACGCAGTATTTT
CASSVARGGTDTQYF
>NA|NA|TRBV19|TRBJ2-7
TGTGCCAGTAGTATAGCGGGAGTCATCTACGAGCAGTACTTC
CASSIAGVIYEQYF
>NA|TRBD2|TRBV7-3|TRBJ2-7
TGTGCCAGCAGCTTCCTAGCGGGTAACTACGAGCAGTACTTC
CASSFLAGNYEQYF
>NA|NA|TRBV7-8|TRBJ2-3
TGTGCCAGCACCGAGGCGTCTTACGCAGATACGCAGTATTTT
CASTEASYADTQYF
>NA|TRBD1|TRBV5-6|TRBJ2-3
TGTGCCAGCAGCCAGGACAGGGGAGCCACAGATACGCAGTATTTT
CASSQDRGATDTQYF